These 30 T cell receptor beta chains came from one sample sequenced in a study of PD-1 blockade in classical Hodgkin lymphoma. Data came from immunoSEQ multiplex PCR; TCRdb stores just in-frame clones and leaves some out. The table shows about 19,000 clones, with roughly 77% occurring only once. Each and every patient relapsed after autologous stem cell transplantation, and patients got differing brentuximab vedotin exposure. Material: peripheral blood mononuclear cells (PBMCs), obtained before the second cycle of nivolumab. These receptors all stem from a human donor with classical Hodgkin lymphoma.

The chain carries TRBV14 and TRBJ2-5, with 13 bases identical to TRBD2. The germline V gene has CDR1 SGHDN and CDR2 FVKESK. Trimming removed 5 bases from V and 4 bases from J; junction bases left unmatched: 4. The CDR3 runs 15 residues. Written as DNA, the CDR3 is TGTGCCAGCAGCAGACTAGCGGGAGGAAGAGAGACCCAGTACTTC. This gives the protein CASSRLAGGRETQYF.

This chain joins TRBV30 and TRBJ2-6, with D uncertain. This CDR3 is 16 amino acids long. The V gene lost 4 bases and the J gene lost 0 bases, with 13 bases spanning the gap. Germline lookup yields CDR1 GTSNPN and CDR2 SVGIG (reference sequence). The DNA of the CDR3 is TGTGCCTGGACCGTATGGGAACTCTCTGGGGCCAACGTCCTGACTTTC. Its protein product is CAWTVWELSGANVLTF.

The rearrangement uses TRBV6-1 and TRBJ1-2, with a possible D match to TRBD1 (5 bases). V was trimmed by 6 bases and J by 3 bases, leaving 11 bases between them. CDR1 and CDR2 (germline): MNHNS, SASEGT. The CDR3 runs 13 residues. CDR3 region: CASRGEGDYGYTF. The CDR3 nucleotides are TGTGCCAGCAGGGGGGAGGGCGACTATGGCTACACCTTC.

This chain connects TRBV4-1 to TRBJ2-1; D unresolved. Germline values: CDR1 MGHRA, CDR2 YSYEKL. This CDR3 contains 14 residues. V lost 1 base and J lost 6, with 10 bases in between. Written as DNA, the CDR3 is TGCGCCAGCAGCCAAGGGCTAACCGGCAATGAGCAGTTCTTC. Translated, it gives CASSQGLTGNEQFF.

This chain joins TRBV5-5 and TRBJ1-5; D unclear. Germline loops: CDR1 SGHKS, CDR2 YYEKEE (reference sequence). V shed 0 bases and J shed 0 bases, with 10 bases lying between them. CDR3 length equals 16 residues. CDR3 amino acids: CASSLGPDLSNQPQHF. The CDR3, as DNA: TGTGCCAGCAGCTTGGGCCCAGACCTTAGCAATCAGCCCCAGCATTTT. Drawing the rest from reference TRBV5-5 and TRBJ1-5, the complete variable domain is DAGVTQSPTHLIKTRGQQVTLRCSPISGHKSVSWYQQVLGQGPQFIFQYYEKEERGRGNFPDRFSARQFPNYSSELNVNALLLGDSALYLCASSLGPDLSNQPQHFGDGTRLSIL.

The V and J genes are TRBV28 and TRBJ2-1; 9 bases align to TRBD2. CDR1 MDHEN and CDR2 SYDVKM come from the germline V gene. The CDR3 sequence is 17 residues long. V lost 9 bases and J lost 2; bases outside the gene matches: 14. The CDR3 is CASFTMTSGLTYNEQFF. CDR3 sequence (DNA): TGTGCCAGTTTCACAATGACTAGCGGACTGACCTACAATGAGCAGTTCTTC.

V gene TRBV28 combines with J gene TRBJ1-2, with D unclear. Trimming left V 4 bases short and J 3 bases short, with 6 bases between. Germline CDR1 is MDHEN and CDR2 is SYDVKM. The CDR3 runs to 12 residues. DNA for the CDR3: TGTGCCAGCAGTTACAGCGACTATGGCTACACCTTC. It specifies CASSYSDYGYTF.

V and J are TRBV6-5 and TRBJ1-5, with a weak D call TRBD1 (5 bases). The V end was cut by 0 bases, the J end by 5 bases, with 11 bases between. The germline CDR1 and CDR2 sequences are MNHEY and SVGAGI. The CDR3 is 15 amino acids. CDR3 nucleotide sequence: TGTGCCAGCAGTTACTCGTGGCGGGGGGATCAGCCCCAGCATTTT. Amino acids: CASSYSWRGDQPQHF.

The CDR3: CASSRIITYEQYF. The CDR3, as DNA: TGTGCCAGCAGCCGCATTATTACCTACGAGCAGTACTTC. V and J are TRBV11-1 and TRBJ2-7; the D is unclear. Germline V gene lookup returns CDR1 SGHAT and CDR2 FQDESV (reference sequence). Trimming took off 5 bases at V and 2 bases at J, with 10 bases between the two ends. The CDR3 covers 13 residues.

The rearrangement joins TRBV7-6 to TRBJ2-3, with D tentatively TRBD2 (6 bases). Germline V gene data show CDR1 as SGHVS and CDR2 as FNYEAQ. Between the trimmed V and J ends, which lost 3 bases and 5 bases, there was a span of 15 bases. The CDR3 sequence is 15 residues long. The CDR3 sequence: CASSLAGQGGDTQYF. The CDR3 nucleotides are TGTGCCAGCAGCTTGGCGGGGCAGGGCGGAGATACGCAGTATTTT.

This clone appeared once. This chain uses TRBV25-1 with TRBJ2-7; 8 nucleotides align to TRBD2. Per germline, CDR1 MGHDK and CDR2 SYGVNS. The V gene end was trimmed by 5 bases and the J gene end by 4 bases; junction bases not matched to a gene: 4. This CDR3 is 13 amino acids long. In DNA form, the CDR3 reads TGTGCCAGCAGTTACGGGGGGGGTTACGAGCAGTACTTC. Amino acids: CASSYGGGYEQYF.

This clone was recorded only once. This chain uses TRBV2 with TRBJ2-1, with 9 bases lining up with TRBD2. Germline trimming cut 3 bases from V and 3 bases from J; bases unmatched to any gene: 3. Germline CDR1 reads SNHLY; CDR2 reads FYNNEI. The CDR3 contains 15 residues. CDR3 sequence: CASSEGTSLYNEQFF. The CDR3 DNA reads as TGTGCCAGCAGTGAGGGGACTAGCCTCTACAATGAGCAGTTCTTC.

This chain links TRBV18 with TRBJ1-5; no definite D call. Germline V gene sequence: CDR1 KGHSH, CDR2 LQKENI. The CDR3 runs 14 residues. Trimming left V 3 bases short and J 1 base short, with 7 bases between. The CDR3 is CASSPAVSNQPQHF. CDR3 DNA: TGTGCCAGCTCACCCGCAGTGAGCAATCAGCCCCAGCATTTT. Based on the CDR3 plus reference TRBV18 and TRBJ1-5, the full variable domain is NAGVMQNPRHLVRRRGQEARLRCSPMKGHSHVYWYRQLPEEGLKFMVYLQKENIIDESGMPKERFSAEFPKEGPSILRIQQVVRGDSAAYFCASSPAVSNQPQHFGDGTRLSIL.

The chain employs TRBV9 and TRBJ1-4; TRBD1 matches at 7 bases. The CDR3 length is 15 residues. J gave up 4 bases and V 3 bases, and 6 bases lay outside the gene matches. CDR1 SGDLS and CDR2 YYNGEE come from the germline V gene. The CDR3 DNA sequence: TGTGCCAGCAGCGGCCAGACAGGGATTAATGAAAAACTGTTTTTT. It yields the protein CASSGQTGINEKLFF.

CDR3 sequence: CASSVGLTYEQYF. For the CDR3, the DNA is TGTGCCAGCAGCGTAGGCCTTACCTACGAGCAGTACTTC. The chain uses TRBV9 and TRBJ2-7; D gene ambiguous. The CDR3 is 13 amino acids. Trimming took 0 bases from V and 2 from J, leaving 6 bases between them. Germline CDR1 reads SGDLS; CDR2 reads YYNGEE.

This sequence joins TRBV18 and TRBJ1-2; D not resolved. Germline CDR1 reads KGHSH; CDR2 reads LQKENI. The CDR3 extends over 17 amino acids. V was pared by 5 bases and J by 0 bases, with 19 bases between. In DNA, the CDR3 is TGTGCCAGCTCAGAAGGACTCGACGCGGGTACTAACTATGGCTACACCTTC. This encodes CASSEGLDAGTNYGYTF.

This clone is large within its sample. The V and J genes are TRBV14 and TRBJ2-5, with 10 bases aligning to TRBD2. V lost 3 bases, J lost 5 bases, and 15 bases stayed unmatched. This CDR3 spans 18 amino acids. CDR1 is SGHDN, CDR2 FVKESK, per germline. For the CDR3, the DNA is TGTGCCAGCAGCCATCTCCGGGAGGAGCGGGGGGGCCTCGAGACCCAGTACTTC. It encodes CASSHLREERGGLETQYF.

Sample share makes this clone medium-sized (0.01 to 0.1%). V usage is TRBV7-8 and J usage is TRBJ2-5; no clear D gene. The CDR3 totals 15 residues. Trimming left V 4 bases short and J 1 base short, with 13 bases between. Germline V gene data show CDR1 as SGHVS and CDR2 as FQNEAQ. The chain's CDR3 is CASSSQASTQETQYF. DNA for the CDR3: TGTGCCAGCAGCTCCCAGGCCTCTACCCAAGAGACCCAGTACTTC.

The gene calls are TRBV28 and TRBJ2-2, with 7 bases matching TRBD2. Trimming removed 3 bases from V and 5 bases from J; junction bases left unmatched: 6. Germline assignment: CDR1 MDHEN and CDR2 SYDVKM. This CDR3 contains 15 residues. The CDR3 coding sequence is TGTGCCAGCAGTTTTGGCGGGAGATGGACCGGGGAGCTGTTTTTT. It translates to CASSFGGRWTGELFF. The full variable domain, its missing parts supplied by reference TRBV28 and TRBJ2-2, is DVKVTQSSRYLVKRTGEKVFLECVQDMDHENMFWYRQDPGLGLRLIYFSYDVKMKEKGDIPEGYSVSREKKERFSLILESASTNQTSMYLCASSFGGRWTGELFFGEGSRLTVL.

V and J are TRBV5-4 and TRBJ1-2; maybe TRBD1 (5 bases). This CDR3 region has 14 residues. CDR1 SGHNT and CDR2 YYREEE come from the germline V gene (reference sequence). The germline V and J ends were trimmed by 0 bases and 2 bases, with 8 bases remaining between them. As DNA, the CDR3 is TGTGCCAGCAGCTTGGACAGGAAAAACTATGGCTACACCTTC. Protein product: CASSLDRKNYGYTF.

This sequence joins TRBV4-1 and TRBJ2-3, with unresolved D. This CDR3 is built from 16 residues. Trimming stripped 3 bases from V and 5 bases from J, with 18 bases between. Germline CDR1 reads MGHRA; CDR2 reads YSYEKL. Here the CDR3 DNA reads TGCGCCAGCAGCCAGTACTCTGGGTCGGCCGGAGATACGCAGTATTTT. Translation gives CASSQYSGSAGDTQYF.

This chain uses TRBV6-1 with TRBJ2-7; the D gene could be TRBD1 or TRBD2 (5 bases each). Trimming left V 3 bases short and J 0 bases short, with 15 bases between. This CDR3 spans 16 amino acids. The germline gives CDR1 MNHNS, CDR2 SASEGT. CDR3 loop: CASSDPGTVFSYEQYF. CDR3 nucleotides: TGTGCCAGCAGTGACCCAGGGACGGTCTTCTCCTACGAGCAGTACTTC.

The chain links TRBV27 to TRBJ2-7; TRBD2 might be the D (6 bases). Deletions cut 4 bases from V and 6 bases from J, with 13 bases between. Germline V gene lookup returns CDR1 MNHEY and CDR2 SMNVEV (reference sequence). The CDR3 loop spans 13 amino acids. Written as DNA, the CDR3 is TGTGCCAGCAGTTCCGGGAGACAAGGCGAGCAGTACTTC. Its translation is CASSSGRQGEQYF.

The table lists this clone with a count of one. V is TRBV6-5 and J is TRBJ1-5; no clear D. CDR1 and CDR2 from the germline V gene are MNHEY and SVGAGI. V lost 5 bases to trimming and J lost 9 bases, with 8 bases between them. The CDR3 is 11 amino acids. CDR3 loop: CASSDRGPQHF. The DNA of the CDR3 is TGTGCCAGCAGTGATCGAGGGCCCCAGCATTTT.

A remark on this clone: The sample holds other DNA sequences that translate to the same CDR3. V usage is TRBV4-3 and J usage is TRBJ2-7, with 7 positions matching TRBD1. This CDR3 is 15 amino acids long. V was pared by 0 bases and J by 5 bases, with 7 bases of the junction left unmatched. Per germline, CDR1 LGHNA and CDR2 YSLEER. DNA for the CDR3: TGCGCCAGCAGCCAAGATTGGTTTAGGGGGCACGAGCAGTACTTC. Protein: CASSQDWFRGHEQYF.

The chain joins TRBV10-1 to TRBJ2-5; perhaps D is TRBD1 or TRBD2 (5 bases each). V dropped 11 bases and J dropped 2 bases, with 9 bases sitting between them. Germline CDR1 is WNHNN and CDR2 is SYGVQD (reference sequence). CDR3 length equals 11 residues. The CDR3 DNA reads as TGCGCCTCAGGGACGCAAGAGACCCAGTACTTC. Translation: CASGTQETQYF.

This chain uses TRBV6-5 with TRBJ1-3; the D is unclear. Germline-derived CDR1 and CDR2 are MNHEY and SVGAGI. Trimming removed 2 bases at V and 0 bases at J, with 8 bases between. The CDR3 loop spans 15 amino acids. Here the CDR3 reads CASSYDQASGNTIYF. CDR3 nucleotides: TGTGCCAGCAGTTACGATCAAGCCTCTGGAAACACCATATATTTT.

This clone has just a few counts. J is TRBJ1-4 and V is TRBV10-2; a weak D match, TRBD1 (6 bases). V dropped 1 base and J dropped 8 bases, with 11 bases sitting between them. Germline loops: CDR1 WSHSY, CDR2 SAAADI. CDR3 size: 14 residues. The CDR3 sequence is CASSEWGAGEKLFF. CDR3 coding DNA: TGCGCCAGCAGTGAGTGGGGGGCTGGGGAAAAACTGTTTTTT.

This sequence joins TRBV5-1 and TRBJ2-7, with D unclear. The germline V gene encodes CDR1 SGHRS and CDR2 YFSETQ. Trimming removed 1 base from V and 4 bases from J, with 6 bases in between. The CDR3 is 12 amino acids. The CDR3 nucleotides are TGCGCCAGCAGCTTGCCGGCTTACGAGCAGTACTTC. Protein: CASSLPAYEQYF.

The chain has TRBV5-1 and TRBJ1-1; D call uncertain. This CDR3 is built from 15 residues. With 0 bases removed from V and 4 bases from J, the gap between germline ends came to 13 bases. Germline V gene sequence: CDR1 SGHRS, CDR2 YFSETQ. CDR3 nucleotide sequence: TGCGCCAGCAGCTTGGAGGCCCCTCAAGGCACTGAAGCTTTCTTT. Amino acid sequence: CASSLEAPQGTEAFF.